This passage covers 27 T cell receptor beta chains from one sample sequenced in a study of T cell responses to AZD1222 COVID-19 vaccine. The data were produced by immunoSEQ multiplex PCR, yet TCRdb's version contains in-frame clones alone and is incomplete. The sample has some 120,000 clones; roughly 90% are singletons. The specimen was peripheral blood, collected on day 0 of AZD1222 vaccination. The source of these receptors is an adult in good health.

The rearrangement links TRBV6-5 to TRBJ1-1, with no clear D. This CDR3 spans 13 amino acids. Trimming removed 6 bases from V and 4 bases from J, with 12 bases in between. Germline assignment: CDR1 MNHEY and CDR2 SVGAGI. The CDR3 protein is CASSLHKPTEAFF. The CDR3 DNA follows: TGTGCCAGCAGCCTACATAAGCCCACTGAAGCTTTCTTT.

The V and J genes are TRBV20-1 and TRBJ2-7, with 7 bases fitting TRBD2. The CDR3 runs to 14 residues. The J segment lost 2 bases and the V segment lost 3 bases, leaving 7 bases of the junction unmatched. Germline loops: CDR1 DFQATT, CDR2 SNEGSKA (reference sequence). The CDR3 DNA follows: TGCAGTGCTAGTGGGGGGAGGGCCCCCTACGAGCAGTACTTC. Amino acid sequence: CSASGGRAPYEQYF.

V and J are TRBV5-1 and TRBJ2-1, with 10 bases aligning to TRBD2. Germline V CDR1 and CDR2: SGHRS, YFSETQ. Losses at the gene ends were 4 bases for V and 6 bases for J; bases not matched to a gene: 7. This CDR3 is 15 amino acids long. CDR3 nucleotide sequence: TGCGCCAGCAGCCCCGGGACTAGCGACTGCAATGAGCAGTTCTTC. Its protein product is CASSPGTSDCNEQFF.

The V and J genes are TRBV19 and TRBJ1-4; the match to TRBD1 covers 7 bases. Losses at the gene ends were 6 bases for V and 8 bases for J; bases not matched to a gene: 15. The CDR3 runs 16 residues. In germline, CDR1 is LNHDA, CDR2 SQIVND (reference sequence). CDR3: CASSATGDRVWEKLFF. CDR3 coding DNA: TGTGCCAGTAGCGCTACCGGCGACAGGGTTTGGGAAAAACTGTTTTTT.

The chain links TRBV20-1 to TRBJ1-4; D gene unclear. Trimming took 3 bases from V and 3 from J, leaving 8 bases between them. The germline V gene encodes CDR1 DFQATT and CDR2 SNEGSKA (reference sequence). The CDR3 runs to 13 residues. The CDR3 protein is CSASSTANEKLFF. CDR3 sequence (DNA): TGCAGTGCTAGTAGCACGGCTAATGAAAAACTGTTTTTT.

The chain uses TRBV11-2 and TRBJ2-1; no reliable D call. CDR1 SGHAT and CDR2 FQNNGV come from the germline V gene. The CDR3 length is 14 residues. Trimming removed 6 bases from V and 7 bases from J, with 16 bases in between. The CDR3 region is CASSKETRWNEQFF. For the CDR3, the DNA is TGTGCCAGCAGTAAAGAGACGAGGTGGAATGAGCAGTTCTTC.

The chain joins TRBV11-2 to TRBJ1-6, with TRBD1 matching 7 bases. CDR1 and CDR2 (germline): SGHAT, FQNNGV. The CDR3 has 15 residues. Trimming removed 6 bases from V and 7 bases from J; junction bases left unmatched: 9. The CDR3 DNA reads TGTGCCAGCAGGCCCTTACAGGGGCGCAATTCACCCCTCCACTTT. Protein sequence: CASRPLQGRNSPLHF.

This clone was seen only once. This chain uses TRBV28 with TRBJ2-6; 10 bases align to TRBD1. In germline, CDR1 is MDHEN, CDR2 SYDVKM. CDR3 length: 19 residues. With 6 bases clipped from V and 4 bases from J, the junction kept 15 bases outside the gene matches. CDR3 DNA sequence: TGTGCCAGCAGGACCACCCCGGGACAGGGGCTTGGGGGGGCCAACGTCCTGACTTTC. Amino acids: CASRTTPGQGLGGANVLTF.

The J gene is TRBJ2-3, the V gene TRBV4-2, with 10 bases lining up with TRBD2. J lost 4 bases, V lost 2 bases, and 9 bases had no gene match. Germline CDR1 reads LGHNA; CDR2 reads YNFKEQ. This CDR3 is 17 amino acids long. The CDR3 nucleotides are TGTGCCAGCAGCCAACCGCTAGCGGGGGCTCAAGCAGATACGCAGTATTTT. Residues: CASSQPLAGAQADTQYF.

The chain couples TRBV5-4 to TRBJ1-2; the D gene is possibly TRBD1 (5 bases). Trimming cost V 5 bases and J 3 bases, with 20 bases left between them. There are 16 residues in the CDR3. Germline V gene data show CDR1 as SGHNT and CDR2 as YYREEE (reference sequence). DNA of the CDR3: TGTGCCAGCAGGCTAGGTTCGGCAGGGCTTCACTATGGCTACACCTTC. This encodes CASRLGSAGLHYGYTF.

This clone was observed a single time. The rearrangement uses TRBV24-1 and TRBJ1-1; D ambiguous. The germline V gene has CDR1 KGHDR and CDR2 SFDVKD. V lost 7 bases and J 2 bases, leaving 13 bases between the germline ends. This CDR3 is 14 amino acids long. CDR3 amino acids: CATRGEGINTEAFF. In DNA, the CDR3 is TGTGCCACCAGAGGAGAAGGAATAAACACTGAAGCTTTCTTT.

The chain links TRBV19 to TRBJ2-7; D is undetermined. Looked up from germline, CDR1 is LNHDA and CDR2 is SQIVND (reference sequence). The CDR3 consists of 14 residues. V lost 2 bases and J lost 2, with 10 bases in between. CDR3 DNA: TGTGCCAGTAGTATACGTTCGGCCGCCTACGAGCAGTACTTC. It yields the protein CASSIRSAAYEQYF.

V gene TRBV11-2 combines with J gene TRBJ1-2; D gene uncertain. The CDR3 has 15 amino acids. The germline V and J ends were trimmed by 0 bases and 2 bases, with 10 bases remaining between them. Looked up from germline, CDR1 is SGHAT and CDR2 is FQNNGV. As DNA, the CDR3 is TGTGCCAGCAGCTTAGAGGCAGGAACCAACTATGGCTACACCTTC. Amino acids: CASSLEAGTNYGYTF.

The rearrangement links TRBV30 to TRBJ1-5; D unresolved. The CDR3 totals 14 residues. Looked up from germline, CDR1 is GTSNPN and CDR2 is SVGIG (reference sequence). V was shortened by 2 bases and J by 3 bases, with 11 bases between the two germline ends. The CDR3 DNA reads TGTGCCTGGAGTCCCCGAAACTCCAATCAGCCCCAGCATTTT. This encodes CAWSPRNSNQPQHF.

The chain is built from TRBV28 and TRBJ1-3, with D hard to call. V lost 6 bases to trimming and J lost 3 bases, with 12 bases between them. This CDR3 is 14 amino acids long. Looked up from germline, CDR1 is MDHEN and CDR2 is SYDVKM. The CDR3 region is CASRSSGNGNTIYF. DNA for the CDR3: TGTGCCAGCAGATCCTCGGGAAATGGAAACACCATATATTTT.

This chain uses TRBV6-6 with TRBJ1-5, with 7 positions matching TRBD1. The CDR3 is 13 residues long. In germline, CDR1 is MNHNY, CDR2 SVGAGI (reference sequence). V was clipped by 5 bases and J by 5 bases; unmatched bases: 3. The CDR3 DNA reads TGTGCCAGCAGTAGACAGGGTTATCAGCCCCAGCATTTT. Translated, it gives CASSRQGYQPQHF.

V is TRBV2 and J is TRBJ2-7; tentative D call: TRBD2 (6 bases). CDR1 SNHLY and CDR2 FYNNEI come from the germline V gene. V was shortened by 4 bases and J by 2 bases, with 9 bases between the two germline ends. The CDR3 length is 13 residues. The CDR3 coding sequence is TGTGCCAGCAGTGGGAGGGGACCCTACGAGCAGTACTTC. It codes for CASSGRGPYEQYF.

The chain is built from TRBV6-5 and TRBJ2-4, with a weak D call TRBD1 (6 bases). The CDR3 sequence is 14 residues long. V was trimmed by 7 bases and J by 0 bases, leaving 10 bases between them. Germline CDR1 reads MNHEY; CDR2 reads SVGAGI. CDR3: CASTGQLAKNIQYF. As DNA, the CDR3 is TGTGCCAGCACTGGACAGCTAGCCAAAAACATTCAGTACTTC.

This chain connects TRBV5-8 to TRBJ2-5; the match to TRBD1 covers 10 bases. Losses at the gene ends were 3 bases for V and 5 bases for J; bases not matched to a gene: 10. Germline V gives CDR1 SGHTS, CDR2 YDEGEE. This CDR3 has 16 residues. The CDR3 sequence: CASSSTRQGAWETQYF. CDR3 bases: TGTGCCAGCAGCTCAACCCGACAGGGGGCGTGGGAGACCCAGTACTTC.

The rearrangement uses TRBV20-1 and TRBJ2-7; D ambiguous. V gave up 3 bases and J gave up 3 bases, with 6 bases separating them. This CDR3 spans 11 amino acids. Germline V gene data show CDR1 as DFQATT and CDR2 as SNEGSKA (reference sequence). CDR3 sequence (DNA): TGCAGTGCTAGCCGCATCTACGAGCAGTACTTC. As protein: CSASRIYEQYF.

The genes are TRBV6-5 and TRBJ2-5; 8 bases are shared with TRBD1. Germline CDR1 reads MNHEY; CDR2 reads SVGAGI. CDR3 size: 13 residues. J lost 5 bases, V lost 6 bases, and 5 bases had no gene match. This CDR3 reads CASSRGRWETQYF. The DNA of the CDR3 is TGTGCCAGCAGCAGGGGGCGTTGGGAGACCCAGTACTTC.

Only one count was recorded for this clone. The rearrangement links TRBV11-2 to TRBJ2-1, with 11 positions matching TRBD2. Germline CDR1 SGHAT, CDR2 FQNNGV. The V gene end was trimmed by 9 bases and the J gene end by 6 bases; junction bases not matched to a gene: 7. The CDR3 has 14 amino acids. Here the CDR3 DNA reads TGTGCCAGTCCAACTAGCGGGAGTGTCAATGAGCAGTTCTTC. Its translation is CASPTSGSVNEQFF.

DNA for the CDR3: TGTGCCAGCAGTTTAACGTTAGCGGGAGAAAATGAGCAGTTCTTC. Its translation: CASSLTLAGENEQFF. The gene calls are TRBV27 and TRBJ2-1; 9 bases map to TRBD2. The CDR3 runs 15 residues. Germline V gives CDR1 MNHEY, CDR2 SMNVEV (reference sequence). V was pared by 2 bases and J by 7 bases, with 6 bases of the junction left unmatched.

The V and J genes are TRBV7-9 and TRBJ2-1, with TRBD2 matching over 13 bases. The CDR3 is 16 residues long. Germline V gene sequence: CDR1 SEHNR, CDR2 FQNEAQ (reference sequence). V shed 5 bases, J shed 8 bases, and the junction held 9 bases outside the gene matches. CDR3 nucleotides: TGTGCCAGCAGCCCGATCGGGACTAGCGGGACGCATGAGCAGTTCTTC. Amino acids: CASSPIGTSGTHEQFF. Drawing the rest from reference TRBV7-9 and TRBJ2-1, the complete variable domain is DTGVSQNPRHKITKRGQNVTFRCDPISEHNRLYWYRQTLGQGPEFLTYFQNEAQLEKSRLLSDRFSAERPKGSFSTLEIQRTEQGDSAMYLCASSPIGTSGTHEQFFGPGTRLTVL.

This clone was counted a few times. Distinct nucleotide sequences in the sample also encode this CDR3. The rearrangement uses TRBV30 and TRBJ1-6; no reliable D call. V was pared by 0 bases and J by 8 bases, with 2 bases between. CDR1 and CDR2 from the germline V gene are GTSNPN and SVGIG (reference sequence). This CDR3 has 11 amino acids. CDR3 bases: TGTGCCTGGAGTGTATATTCACCCCTCCACTTT. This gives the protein CAWSVYSPLHF.

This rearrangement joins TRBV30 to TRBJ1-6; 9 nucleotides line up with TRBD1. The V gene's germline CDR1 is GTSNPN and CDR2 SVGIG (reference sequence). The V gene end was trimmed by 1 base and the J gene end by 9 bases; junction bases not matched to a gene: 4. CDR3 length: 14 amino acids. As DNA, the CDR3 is TGTGCCTGGAGTGAGGGACAGGGACGTTCACCCCTCCACTTT. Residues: CAWSEGQGRSPLHF. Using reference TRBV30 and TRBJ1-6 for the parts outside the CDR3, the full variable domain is SQTIHQWPATLVQPVGSPLSLECTVEGTSNPNLYWYRQAAGRGLQLLFYSVGIGQISSEVPQNLSASRPQDRQFILSSKKLLLSDSGFYLCAWSEGQGRSPLHFGNGTRLTVT.

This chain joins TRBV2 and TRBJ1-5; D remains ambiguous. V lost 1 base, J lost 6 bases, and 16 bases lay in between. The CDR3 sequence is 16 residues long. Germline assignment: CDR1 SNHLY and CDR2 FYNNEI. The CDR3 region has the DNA TGTGCCAGCAGTGAAGTATACGGCATTATAGGTCAGCCCCAGCATTTT. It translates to CASSEVYGIIGQPQHF.